Following are 19 T cell receptor beta chains from one sample sequenced in a study of identical twins (TCRdb year 2016). Receptor amplification or capture employed 5' RACE. This sample was sequenced with an Illumina HiSeq 2000. Using fastp trimming at Q25 and MiXCR clonotype assembly, TCRdb reanalyzed the public sequencing data and kept in-frame beta chains. All rows with the same CDR3 protein become a single entry with the most common DNA and genes. Within this sample are 750,000 to 950,000 distinct CDR3 sequences, with approximately 13% of them counted one time only. 1.5% to 2% of the sample comes from the top ten. These same records also appear under a second study, on yellow fever vaccine responses in identical twins.

The specimen was PBMCs. Every receptor here comes from a woman under 30 in good health.

This clonotype has more than one count but fewer than ten. V and J are TRBV7-9 and TRBJ2-2, with D possibly being TRBD2 (6 bases). Germline V gene lookup returns CDR1 SEHNR and CDR2 FQNEAQ (reference sequence). The V gene lost 0 bases and the J gene lost 0 bases, with 8 bases spanning the gap. The CDR3 is made up of 16 amino acids. CDR3 sequence reads: CASSLARGANTGELFF. CDR3 nucleotides: TGTGCCAGCAGCTTAGCGCGGGGCGCGAACACCGGGGAGCTGTTTTTT.

This clonotype was recorded many times. This chain connects TRBV20-1 to TRBJ1-5; 7 nucleotides agree with TRBD1. Germline CDR1 and CDR2: DFQATT and SNEGSKA (reference sequence). Trimming took 6 bases from V and 0 from J; bases not matched to a gene: 5. This CDR3 region has 14 residues. The CDR3 DNA sequence: TGCAGTGCCAGGGGACAGCTTAGCAATCAGCCCCAGCATTTT. It translates to CSARGQLSNQPQHF.

This chain links TRBV7-9 with TRBJ2-1, with TRBD1 matching 9 bases. V lost 5 bases and J lost 1; bases outside the gene matches: 9. Per germline, CDR1 SEHNR and CDR2 FQNEAQ (reference sequence). CDR3 length equals 17 residues. The CDR3 sequence: CASSGWTGELSYNEQFF. The DNA for the CDR3 is TGTGCCAGCAGCGGCTGGACAGGGGAACTATCCTACAATGAGCAGTTCTTC. The variable domain in full, completed from reference TRBV7-9 and TRBJ2-1, reads DTGVSQNPRHKITKRGQNVTFRCDPISEHNRLYWYRQTLGQGPEFLTYFQNEAQLEKSRLLSDRFSAERPKGSFSTLEIQRTEQGDSAMYLCASSGWTGELSYNEQFFGPGTRLTVL.

The chain links TRBV29-1 to TRBJ2-2, with D possibly matching TRBD2 (6 bases). The CDR3 loop spans 15 amino acids. V dropped 6 bases and J dropped 0 bases, with 14 bases sitting between them. Germline V lookup: CDR1 SQVTM, CDR2 ANQGSEA. CDR3 amino acids: CSVGVSGSNTGELFF. CDR3 bases: TGCAGCGTGGGGGTTAGCGGTTCGAACACCGGGGAGCTGTTTTTT.

This rearrangement joins TRBV12-3 or TRBV12-4 to TRBJ2-1, with TRBD1 matching 10 bases. V lost 6 bases and J lost 6; bases outside the gene matches: 11. The CDR3 extends over 16 amino acids. This CDR3 is CASSPELRDRGNEQFF. CDR3 DNA sequence: TGTGCCAGCAGCCCCGAACTCCGGGACAGGGGCAATGAGCAGTTCTTC.

The J gene is TRBJ2-5, the V gene TRBV7-9, with D perhaps given as TRBD1 or TRBD2 (5 bases each). Germline V CDR1 and CDR2: SEHNR, FQNEAQ (reference sequence). V was clipped by 0 bases and J by 4 bases, with 12 bases between them. The CDR3 is 15 amino acids. The CDR3 region is CASSLALGVGETQYF. CDR3 sequence (DNA): TGTGCCAGCAGCTTAGCGTTGGGGGTCGGAGAGACCCAGTACTTC. The full variable domain, in which reference TRBV7-9 and TRBJ2-5 provide the parts outside the CDR3, is DTGVSQNPRHKITKRGQNVTFRCDPISEHNRLYWYRQTLGQGPEFLTYFQNEAQLEKSRLLSDRFSAERPKGSFSTLEIQRTEQGDSAMYLCASSLALGVGETQYFGPGTRLLVL.

A few counts support this clonotype. The V and J genes are TRBV7-9 and TRBJ2-1; 8 bases agree with TRBD2. V lost 2 bases to trimming and J lost 4 bases; unmatched junction nucleotides: 7. Germline V gene data show CDR1 as SEHNR and CDR2 as FQNEAQ (reference sequence). This CDR3 contains 16 residues. In DNA, the CDR3 is TGTGCCAGCAGCTTATCCGGGGGGGGCATTTACAATGAGCAGTTCTTC. Translating gives CASSLSGGGIYNEQFF.

This chain uses TRBV10-2 with TRBJ2-7; TRBD2 matches at 10 bases. The germline gives CDR1 WSHSY, CDR2 SAAADI. The CDR3 is made up of 17 amino acids. Trimming at V came to 10 bases and at J to 3 bases, leaving 18 bases not matched to a gene. This CDR3 is CATRWPSGSSLYYEQYF. CDR3 bases: TGCGCCACCCGATGGCCTAGCGGGAGTTCTCTTTACTACGAGCAGTACTTC.

The chain links TRBV10-3 to TRBJ2-3; TRBD1 might be the D (6 bases). The germline CDR1 and CDR2 sequences are ENHRY and SYGVKD. V was trimmed by 0 bases and J by 2 bases, leaving 30 bases between them. CDR3 length: 22 amino acids. CDR3 protein: CAISESWSTHRAATIPTDTQYF. For the CDR3, the DNA is TGTGCCATCAGTGAGTCCTGGTCAACTCACAGGGCTGCTACAATTCCCACAGATACGCAGTATTTT.

The chain joins TRBV10-3 to TRBJ2-1, with D possibly TRBD1 on 5 matching bases. Germline CDR1 is ENHRY and CDR2 is SYGVKD. CDR3 length: 13 residues. V lost 3 bases and J lost 7, with 10 bases in between. CDR3 region: CAISDPRGNEQFF. The CDR3 DNA reads TGTGCCATCAGTGACCCAAGGGGTAATGAGCAGTTCTTC.

The rearrangement uses TRBV25-1 and TRBJ1-5; the D gene is possibly TRBD1 (5 bases). V was clipped by 2 bases and J by 5 bases, with 10 bases between them. This CDR3 has 14 amino acids. From germline, CDR1 is MGHDK and CDR2 SYGVNS. CDR3 nucleotide sequence: TGTGCCAGCAGTGAAGATACGGGGGATCAGCCCCAGCATTTT. As protein: CASSEDTGDQPQHF.

The rearrangement links TRBV15 to TRBJ2-4; a possible D gene is TRBD1 (6 bases). Trimming took 5 bases from V and 1 from J, leaving 24 bases between them. The CDR3 loop spans 19 amino acids. Germline V gene sequence: CDR1 LNHNV, CDR2 YYDKDF (reference sequence). The CDR3 loop is CATSVEPGVGGSAKNIQYF. CDR3 nucleotides: TGTGCCACCAGCGTAGAGCCAGGGGTAGGAGGCTCCGCCAAAAACATTCAGTACTTC.

This clonotype has more than one count but fewer than ten. The genes are TRBV3-1 and TRBJ2-4, with D possibly matching TRBD2 (6 bases). CDR1 and CDR2 from the germline V gene are LGHDT and YNNKEL (reference sequence). The CDR3 consists of 14 residues. The germline V and J ends were trimmed by 1 base and 3 bases, with 7 bases remaining between them. In DNA form, the CDR3 reads TGTGCCAGCAGCCAAGGGGGGGTCAAAAACATTCAGTACTTC. Translating it yields CASSQGGVKNIQYF. The full variable domain, completed using reference TRBV3-1 and TRBJ2-4, is DTAVSQTPKYLVTQMGNDKSIKCEQNLGHDTMYWYKQDSKKFLKIMFSYNNKELIINETVPNRFSPKSPDKAHLNLHINSLELGDSAVYFCASSQGGVKNIQYFGAGTRLSVL.

This clonotype occurred many times. Lacking the conserved final phenylalanine or tryptophan, this CDR3 likely reflects a read error. The limits of the CDR3 on the DNA are not certain, so only TCRdb's listed CDR3 is given. The J gene is TRBJ2-1, the V gene TRBV28; whether TRBD2, the table's D call, matches the DNA was not checked. Germline V gene sequence: CDR1 MDHEN, CDR2 SYDVKM. The CDR3 has 13 residues if both end residues are counted. CDR3 region: CASSILGSGGPIL.

This clonotype was observed a few times. The rearrangement links TRBV3-1 to TRBJ1-2, with a weak D call TRBD1 (6 bases). V was cut by 0 bases and J by 5 bases, with 10 bases left in between. Germline CDR1 reads LGHDT; CDR2 reads YNNKEL (reference sequence). This CDR3 contains 14 residues. CDR3 protein: CASSQDRTAYGYTF. CDR3 nucleotide sequence: TGTGCCAGCAGCCAAGATCGGACAGCTTATGGCTACACCTTC.

The table lists this clonotype with many counts. The genes are TRBV6-4 and TRBJ2-1; a possible D gene is TRBD2 (5 bases). V dropped 5 bases and J dropped 5 bases, with 10 bases sitting between them. Germline CDR1 reads MRHNA; CDR2 reads SNTAGT. This CDR3 contains 13 residues. The CDR3 DNA follows: TGTGCCAGCAGTCGGGAACCCAACAATGAGCAGTTCTTC. Its translation is CASSREPNNEQFF.

This rearrangement joins TRBV28 to TRBJ1-2; D gene ambiguous. The length of the CDR3 is 12 residues. From germline, CDR1 is MDHEN and CDR2 SYDVKM. The germline V and J ends were trimmed by 3 bases and 7 bases, with 9 bases remaining between them. The CDR3 bases are TGTGCCAGCAGTTTTTCCGTGGCTGGCTACACCTTC. This sequence encodes CASSFSVAGYTF.

This clonotype has just a few counts. The genes are TRBV3-1 and TRBJ1-5; weak D call: TRBD1 (5 bases). There are 14 residues in the CDR3. Germline CDR1 LGHDT, CDR2 YNNKEL (reference sequence). V lost 4 bases and J lost 6, with 13 bases in between. CDR3 amino acids: CASSRGGVGQPQHF. CDR3 nucleotide sequence: TGTGCCAGCAGCCGGGGAGGGGTCGGTCAGCCCCAGCATTTT.

This chain connects TRBV2 to TRBJ2-7; TRBD2 matches 10 bases. This CDR3 comprises 16 residues. Losses at the gene ends were 2 bases for V and 3 bases for J; bases not matched to a gene: 7. Germline V CDR1 and CDR2: SNHLY, FYNNEI. Written as DNA, the CDR3 is TGTGCCAGCAGTGAATTTTGGACTAGCGGATACTACGAGCAGTACGTC. Protein product: CASSEFWTSGYYEQYV.